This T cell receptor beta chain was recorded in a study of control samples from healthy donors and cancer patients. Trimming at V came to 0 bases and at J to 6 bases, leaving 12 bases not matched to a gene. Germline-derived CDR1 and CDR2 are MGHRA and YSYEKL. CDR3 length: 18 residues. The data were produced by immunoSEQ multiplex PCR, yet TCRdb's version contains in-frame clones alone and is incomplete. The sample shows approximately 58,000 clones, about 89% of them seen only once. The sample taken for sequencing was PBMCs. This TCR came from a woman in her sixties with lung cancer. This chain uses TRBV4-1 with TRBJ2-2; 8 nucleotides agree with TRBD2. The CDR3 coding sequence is TGCGCCAGCAGCCAAGAGTATGCGCGGGGGGCCCGTTCCGGGGAGCTGTTTTTT. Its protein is CASSQEYARGARSGELFF.